This TCR beta chain is drawn from a study of T cells in Graves' hyperthyroidism and ophthalmopathy. Germline CDR1 LNHDA, CDR2 SQIVND (reference sequence). The germline V and J ends were trimmed by 11 bases and 4 bases, with 19 bases remaining between them. This CDR3 is 14 amino acids long. RNA transcripts served as the template for amplifying TCR beta CDR3 regions. RT-PCR in the first round (using the HTBI primer set) targeted the TCR CDR3. TCRdb reprocessed the multiplex PCR reads via MiXCR and lists one record per CDR3 protein. In the table there are around 400,000 distinct CDR3 sequences, more than 20% of which are singletons.

The sequenced sample consisted of blood. The rearrangement links TRBV19 to TRBJ2-3, with no clear D. The TCR sequence derives from a man between 50 and 59 years old with Graves' hyperthyroidism. CDR3 amino acids: CARRWEKDADTQYF. The CDR3 coding sequence is TGTGCCCGACGGTGGGAAAAAGACGCAGATACGCAGTATTTT.